This T cell receptor (beta chain) was sequenced during a study of T cell responses to AZD1222 COVID-19 vaccine. The CDR3 runs 13 residues. Germline-derived CDR1 and CDR2 are SQVTM and ANQGSEA. Trimming cost V 7 bases and J 0 bases, with 10 bases left between them. Study observations and caveats: Among AZD1222 vaccinees, only five or six were seropositive at baseline. Nearly half of spike-specific TCRs reportedly target unmutated variant regions.

In regard to this clone: Its antigen remains unknown.

The method was immunoSEQ multiplex PCR; TCRdb's version includes in-frame clones alone and lacks a portion of them. The table has around 47,000 clones, around 77% seen once. This TCR derives from an adult who received the MenACWY meningococcal vaccine as a control. Specimen: peripheral blood, collected 28 days after the second dose of the MenACWY control vaccine. The gene calls are TRBV29-1 and TRBJ1-3; D is unclear. CDR3 amino acids: CSAPGNSGNTIYF. The CDR3 DNA follows: TGCAGCGCCCCAGGTAACTCTGGAAACACCATATATTTT.